The clone carrying this TCR beta chain has only a few counts. As handled by the study authors: Reference gene primer amplification yielded estimated nucleated cell counts. Clones were sequenced by immunoSEQ multiplex PCR, and TCRdb holds only the in-frame ones, with some missing. The V and J calls and clone size come from that table; D and trimming were worked out from the DNA. This repertoire shows more than 300,000 clones, 85% to 95% found once; its top ten account for around 4.2%. Living in 24 US areas, the participants were between 18 and 89 years of age. Grouping used clinical history reported by participants in a survey and questionnaire. Contact with a PCR-confirmed or clinician-diagnosed COVID-19 case occurred within 2 weeks of entry. The data were obtained in a study of blood T cell repertoires in COVID-19. The V end lost 0 bases, the J end lost 5 bases, and 13 bases lay between the germline ends. The CDR3 contains 15 residues. Germline lookup yields CDR1 SEHNR and CDR2 FQNEAQ (reference sequence).

This receptor was obtained from a woman aged 25 to 39 who had been exposed to COVID-19. Sequencing was done on a sample of PBMCs or T cells enriched from blood (not recorded which). The V call is TRBV7-9, the J call TRBJ1-1; TRBD1 might be the D (6 bases). CDR3 DNA: TGTGCCAGCAGCTTAGCGATCGGGGGGCAGACTGAAGCTTTCTTT. It is translated as CASSLAIGGQTEAFF.